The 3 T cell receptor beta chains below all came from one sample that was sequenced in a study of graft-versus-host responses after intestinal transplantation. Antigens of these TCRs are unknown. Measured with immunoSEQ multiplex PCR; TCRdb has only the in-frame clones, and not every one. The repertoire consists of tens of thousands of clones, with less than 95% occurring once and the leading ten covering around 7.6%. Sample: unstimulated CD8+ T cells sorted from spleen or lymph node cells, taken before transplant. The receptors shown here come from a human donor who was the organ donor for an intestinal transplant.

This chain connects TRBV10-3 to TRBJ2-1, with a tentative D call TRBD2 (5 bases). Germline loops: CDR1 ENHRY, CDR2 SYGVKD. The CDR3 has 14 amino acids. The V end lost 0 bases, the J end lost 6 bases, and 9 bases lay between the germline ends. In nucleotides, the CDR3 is TGTGCCATCAGTGAGTCTTGGGAGCTCAATGAGCAGTTCTTC. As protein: CAISESWELNEQFF.

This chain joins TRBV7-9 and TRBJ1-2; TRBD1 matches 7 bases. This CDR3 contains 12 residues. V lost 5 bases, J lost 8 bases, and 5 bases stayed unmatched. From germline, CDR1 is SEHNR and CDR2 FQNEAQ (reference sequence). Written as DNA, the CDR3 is TGTGCCAGCAGCCGACAGGGTCACGGCTACACCTTC. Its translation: CASSRQGHGYTF.

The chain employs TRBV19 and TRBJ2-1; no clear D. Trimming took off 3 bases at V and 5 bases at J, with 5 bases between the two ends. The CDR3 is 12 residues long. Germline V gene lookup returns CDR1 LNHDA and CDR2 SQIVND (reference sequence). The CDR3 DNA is TGTGCCAGTAGTATCGTGGACAATGAGCAGTTCTTC. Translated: CASSIVDNEQFF. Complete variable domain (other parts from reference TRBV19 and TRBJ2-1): DGGITQSPKYLFRKEGQNVTLSCEQNLNHDAMYWYRQDPGQGLRLIYYSQIVNDFQKGDIAEGYSVSREKKESFPLTVTSAQKNPTAFYLCASSIVDNEQFFGPGTRLTVL.